This is a list of T cell receptor beta chains from one sample in a study of response to subunit inactivated influenza vaccine. TCRdb processed the RT-PCR reads anew with MiXCR; each CDR3 protein has one entry. Among 650,000 to 800,000 distinct CDR3 sequences listed, approximately 13% were seen once. The source was PBMCs from blood, collected roughly 15 days before vaccination. Receptors were obtained from a man aged 50-59 years who received an inactivated influenza vaccine. The CDR3 runs from the conserved cysteine through the conserved F or W. Some rows mark clone size as missing; the rest say once, few, many or name a class of expanded clone.

TRBV5-6	few	TRBJ1-2	14	CASSVLQGNYGYTF
TRBV7-2	.	TRBJ2-7	16	CASSLTSGQGRYEQYF
TRBV12-3/TRBV12-4	.	TRBJ2-1	16	CASSGPSGLGRVEQFF
TRBV14	.	TRBJ1-4	15	CASSQRGRYPEKLFF
TRBV7-2	few	TRBJ2-5	13	CASSQGQRETQYF
TRBV20-1	.	TRBJ2-3	16	CSASALRGGLTDTQYF
TRBV27	few	TRBJ1-3	16	CASSLSSPVVGNTIYF
TRBV12-3/TRBV12-4	many	TRBJ1-1	12	CASSLRFTEAFF
TRBV28	many	TRBJ2-6	17	CASSMRQVSSGANVLTF
TRBV30	few	TRBJ2-5	18	CAWSAGYYRVGGLETQYF
TRBV4-1	many	TRBJ2-7	17	CASSQDLDRLTSYEQYF
TRBV20-1	few	TRBJ2-1	15	CSAVPASGGAYEQFF
TRBV9	.	TRBJ2-4	15	CASSPDGLGGNIQYF
TRBV21-1	many	TRBJ2-3	12	CASNPSKTGAYF
TRBV7-9	few	TRBJ1-2	13	CASSRAAARGYTF
TRBV20-1	.	TRBJ2-5	14	CSAFSGGDGETQYF
TRBV2	few	TRBJ1-5	13	CASSQGSRQPQHF
TRBV29-1	few	TRBJ1-1	14	CSVEYNRGYTEAFF
TRBV7-9	few	TRBJ2-5	15	CASSRDSGSQETQYF
TRBV29-1	few	TRBJ2-7	16	CSVPTERDRSSYEQYF
TRBV2	few	TRBJ1-1	16	CASSELPASVGTEAFF
TRBV5-1	.	TRBJ2-1	14	CASSLGPSRNEQFF
TRBV7-9	few	TRBJ2-1	16	CASSLEGSAGSNEQFF
TRBV4-1	.	TRBJ2-7	15	CASSQPGQRPYEQYF
TRBV7-9	few	TRBJ2-1	17	CASSSLGRGSSYNEQFF
TRBV20-1	.	TRBJ2-2	16	CSARRDTLANTGELFF
TRBV27	many	TRBJ2-2	12	CASSLESGELFF
TRBV4-3	many	TRBJ2-7	14	CASSQVAKAYEQYF
TRBV6-5	.	TRBJ1-2	11	CARRGSYGYTF
TRBV27	.	TRBJ2-3	15	CASGEVSGVEGTQYF
TRBV12-3/TRBV12-4	few	TRBJ1-1	16	CASSFRGGARNTEAFF
TRBV5-1	many	TRBJ2-2	16	CASSLVGQGNTGELFF
TRBV6-1	.	TRBJ2-6	15	CASRLQRTGANVLTF
TRBV25-1	many	TRBJ2-1	16	CASSFHRAKSYNEQFF
TRBV12-3/TRBV12-4	few	TRBJ1-1	14	CASSLETGGSEAFF
TRBV10-3	.	TRBJ2-2	16	CAISEVGDANTGELFF
TRBV5-1	.	TRBJ2-2	14	CASRVTGPTGELFF
TRBV4-2	few	TRBJ2-2	15	CASSKATFNTGELFF
TRBV3-1	.	TRBJ2-7	15	CASSQLRDSRYEQYF
TRBV3-1	.	TRBJ1-1	13	CASSQEGTAIPFF
TRBV5-1	.	TRBJ1-6	15	CASTSRTGDNSPLHF
TRBV7-6	few	TRBJ2-3	17	CASSLAGGRDRTDTQYF
TRBV4-1	.	TRBJ2-2	16	CASSLTGTGGVGELFF